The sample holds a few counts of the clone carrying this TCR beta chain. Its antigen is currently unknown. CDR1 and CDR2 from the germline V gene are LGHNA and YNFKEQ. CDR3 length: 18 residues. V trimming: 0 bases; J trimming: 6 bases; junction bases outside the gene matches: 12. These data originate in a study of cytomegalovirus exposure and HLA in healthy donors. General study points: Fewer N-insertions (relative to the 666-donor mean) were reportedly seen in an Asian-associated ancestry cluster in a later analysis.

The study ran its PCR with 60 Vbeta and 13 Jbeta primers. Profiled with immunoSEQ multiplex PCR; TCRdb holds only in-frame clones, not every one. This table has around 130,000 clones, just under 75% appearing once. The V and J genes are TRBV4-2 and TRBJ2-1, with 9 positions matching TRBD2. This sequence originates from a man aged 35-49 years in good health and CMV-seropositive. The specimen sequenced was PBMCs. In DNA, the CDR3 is TGTGCCAGCAGCCAAGATCCTAGCGGGACCGGGCGGGCCAATGAGCAGTTCTTC. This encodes CASSQDPSGTGRANEQFF.